The rows below give T cell receptor beta chains drawn from one sample of a study of identical twins. TCRdb fed the 5' RACE reads into MiXCR, producing one record per CDR3 protein. The profile shows fewer than 650,000 distinct CDR3 sequences, 7.1% of them singletons. The same data also contributed to another study, on yellow fever vaccine responses in identical twins.

Sequenced material: PBMCs. Source of these receptors: a woman younger than 30 in good health. Each CDR3 is given with its conserved first and last residue. D genes are given only for firm matches. Clone size is not always given. Where it is, it says once, few, many or a class for expanded clones.

j_call: TRBJ2-5; clone_size: NA; v_call: TRBV2; d_call: NA; cdr3_aa: CASRDLTGIGETQYF; cdr3_nt: TGTGCCAGCAGGGACCTAACAGGGATCGGAGAGACCCAGTACTTC
j_call: TRBJ2-2; clone_size: many; v_call: TRBV12-3/TRBV12-4; d_call: NA; cdr3_aa: CASSPGTMNTGELFF; cdr3_nt: TGTGCCAGCAGTCCCGGGACCATGAACACCGGGGAGCTGTTTTTT
j_call: TRBJ1-1; clone_size: NA; v_call: TRBV27; d_call: NA; cdr3_aa: CASSPGGKRNTEAFF; cdr3_nt: TGTGCCAGCAGTCCTGGAGGGAAAAGGAACACTGAAGCTTTCTTT
j_call: TRBJ1-5; clone_size: NA; v_call: TRBV12-3/TRBV12-4; d_call: NA; cdr3_aa: CASSPREWDQPQHF; cdr3_nt: TGTGCCAGCAGTCCCAGGGAATGGGATCAGCCCCAGCATTTT
j_call: TRBJ2-1; clone_size: few; v_call: TRBV10-3; d_call: NA; cdr3_aa: CATSERNEQFF; cdr3_nt: TGTGCCACCTCCGAGCGCAATGAGCAGTTCTTC
j_call: TRBJ2-5; clone_size: NA; v_call: TRBV6-1; d_call: NA; cdr3_aa: CASSRQLVETQYF; cdr3_nt: TGTGCCAGCAGCAGACAGTTGGTGGAGACCCAGTACTTC
j_call: TRBJ2-1; clone_size: NA; v_call: TRBV12-5; d_call: TRBD2; cdr3_aa: CASGPRLAGGLGYNEQFF; cdr3_nt: TGTGCTAGTGGTCCAAGACTAGCGGGAGGATTGGGATACAATGAGCAGTTCTTC
j_call: TRBJ1-3; clone_size: many; v_call: TRBV28; d_call: TRBD1; cdr3_aa: CASSRTGLSGNTIYF; cdr3_nt: TGTGCCAGCAGTCGGACAGGTCTCTCTGGAAACACCATATATTTT
j_call: TRBJ2-1; clone_size: many; v_call: TRBV7-7; d_call: TRBD1; cdr3_aa: CASSLGTGVYNEQFF; cdr3_nt: TGTGCCAGCAGCTTAGGGACAGGGGTATACAATGAGCAGTTCTTC
j_call: TRBJ2-1; clone_size: many; v_call: TRBV12-3/TRBV12-4; d_call: TRBD2; cdr3_aa: CASSLREGRNEQFF; cdr3_nt: TGTGCCAGCAGTTTGAGGGAGGGCCGGAATGAGCAGTTCTTC
j_call: TRBJ1-1; clone_size: few; v_call: TRBV25-1; d_call: NA; cdr3_aa: CASNRGALNTEAFF; cdr3_nt: TGTGCCAGCAATCGGGGGGCCTTGAACACTGAAGCTTTCTTT
j_call: TRBJ2-1; clone_size: few; v_call: TRBV7-3; d_call: NA; cdr3_aa: CASSLNSLAGYNEQFF; cdr3_nt: TGTGCCAGCAGCTTAAATTCTCTTGCGGGCTACAATGAGCAGTTCTTC
j_call: TRBJ2-7; clone_size: few; v_call: TRBV2; d_call: TRBD1; cdr3_aa: CASSPLTGRSYEQYF; cdr3_nt: TGTGCCAGCAGTCCCCTGACAGGGAGATCCTACGAGCAGTACTTC
j_call: TRBJ2-7; clone_size: few; v_call: TRBV10-3; d_call: NA; cdr3_aa: CATWQGQAYEQYF; cdr3_nt: TGTGCCACCTGGCAGGGGCAAGCGTACGAGCAGTACTTC
j_call: TRBJ1-6; clone_size: many; v_call: TRBV7-8; d_call: NA; cdr3_aa: CASSLDGGLDSPLHF; cdr3_nt: TGTGCCAGCAGCTTAGATGGGGGGTTGGATTCACCCCTCCACTTT
j_call: TRBJ2-2; clone_size: few; v_call: TRBV20-1; d_call: NA; cdr3_aa: CSARESTGELFF; cdr3_nt: TGCAGTGCTAGGGAGAGCACCGGGGAGCTGTTTTTT
j_call: TRBJ2-5; clone_size: NA; v_call: TRBV29-1; d_call: NA; cdr3_aa: CSVPTAETQYF; cdr3_nt: TGCAGCGTTCCGACGGCGGAGACCCAGTACTTC
j_call: TRBJ2-3; clone_size: NA; v_call: TRBV27; d_call: TRBD2; cdr3_aa: CASSTGGSADTQYF; cdr3_nt: TGTGCCAGCAGTACGGGCGGGAGCGCAGATACGCAGTATTTT
j_call: TRBJ2-3; clone_size: few; v_call: TRBV10-3; d_call: TRBD1; cdr3_aa: CAIGGQEPSRADTDTQYF; cdr3_nt: TGTGCCATTGGGGGACAGGAACCATCCCGAGCGGACACAGATACGCAGTATTTT
j_call: TRBJ1-1; clone_size: few; v_call: TRBV28; d_call: TRBD1; cdr3_aa: CASRGGTANTEAFF; cdr3_nt: TGTGCCAGCAGGGGGGGGACAGCGAACACTGAAGCTTTCTTT
j_call: TRBJ1-1; clone_size: NA; v_call: TRBV11-2; d_call: NA; cdr3_aa: CASSLSRGSAEAFF; cdr3_nt: TGTGCCAGCAGCTTATCTAGGGGGTCAGCTGAAGCTTTCTTT
j_call: TRBJ1-2; clone_size: many; v_call: TRBV7-2; d_call: NA; cdr3_aa: CASSLPEVAGYTF; cdr3_nt: TGTGCCAGCAGCTTACCGGAGGTAGCCGGCTACACCTTC
j_call: TRBJ2-2; clone_size: few; v_call: TRBV9; d_call: NA; cdr3_aa: CASRTDKNTGELFF; cdr3_nt: TGTGCCAGCAGAACAGACAAGAACACCGGGGAGCTGTTTTTT
j_call: TRBJ2-5; clone_size: many; v_call: TRBV28; d_call: NA; cdr3_aa: CASSLTRDGTQYF; cdr3_nt: TGTGCCAGCAGTTTAACCAGGGATGGGACCCAGTACTTC
j_call: TRBJ2-1; clone_size: NA; v_call: TRBV20-1; d_call: TRBD2; cdr3_aa: CSARDSSSGRWNEQFF; cdr3_nt: TGCAGTGCTAGAGACTCATCTAGCGGGAGGTGGAATGAGCAGTTCTTC
j_call: TRBJ1-6; clone_size: few; v_call: TRBV9; d_call: NA; cdr3_aa: CASSTTGTKNSPLHF; cdr3_nt: TGTGCCAGCAGCACAACCGGGACAAAGAATTCACCCCTCCACTTT
j_call: TRBJ1-1; clone_size: many; v_call: TRBV4-1; d_call: NA; cdr3_aa: CASSQWRRSTEAFF; cdr3_nt: TGCGCCAGCAGCCAATGGAGGCGTAGCACTGAAGCTTTCTTT
j_call: TRBJ2-5; clone_size: many; v_call: TRBV20-1; d_call: TRBD1; cdr3_aa: CSARGDREKETQYF; cdr3_nt: TGCAGTGCTAGAGGGGACAGGGAGAAAGAGACCCAGTACTTC
j_call: TRBJ2-1; clone_size: NA; v_call: TRBV6-2/TRBV6-3; d_call: TRBD2; cdr3_aa: CASSYRPPTKTSGRGGEQFF; cdr3_nt: TGTGCCAGCAGTTACCGACCACCGACCAAGACTAGCGGGAGAGGGGGTGAGCAGTTCTTC
j_call: TRBJ2-2; clone_size: few; v_call: TRBV5-1; d_call: TRBD2; cdr3_aa: CASRREGTGELFF; cdr3_nt: TGCGCCAGCAGAAGGGAGGGGACCGGGGAGCTGTTTTTT
j_call: TRBJ2-1; clone_size: NA; v_call: TRBV12-3/TRBV12-4; d_call: TRBD2; cdr3_aa: CASSLEVAGSIKQFF; cdr3_nt: TGTGCCAGCAGTTTGGAAGTAGCGGGGTCCATCAAGCAGTTCTTC
j_call: TRBJ2-3; clone_size: few; v_call: TRBV6-1; d_call: TRBD2; cdr3_aa: CASSRILAGRTDTQYF; cdr3_nt: TGTGCCAGCAGCCGAATACTAGCGGGTCGCACAGATACGCAGTATTTT
j_call: TRBJ2-3; clone_size: NA; v_call: TRBV2; d_call: NA; cdr3_aa: CASGTLHLYF; cdr3_nt: TGTGCCAGTGGGACCCTCCATCTCTATTTT
j_call: TRBJ2-7; clone_size: NA; v_call: TRBV5-1; d_call: NA; cdr3_aa: CASSPGPTISYEQYF; cdr3_nt: TGCGCCAGCAGCCCCGGGCCAACTATATCCTACGAGCAGTACTTC
j_call: TRBJ2-3; clone_size: few; v_call: TRBV5-1; d_call: TRBD1; cdr3_aa: CASSLRWPSGQAHTDTQYF; cdr3_nt: TGCGCCAGCAGCTTGAGGTGGCCTTCGGGACAGGCCCACACAGATACGCAGTATTTT
j_call: TRBJ2-7; clone_size: few; v_call: TRBV28; d_call: TRBD1; cdr3_aa: CASRGGQDPSYEQYF; cdr3_nt: TGTGCCAGCAGAGGGGGACAGGACCCCTCCTACGAGCAGTACTTC
j_call: TRBJ1-5; clone_size: many; v_call: TRBV2; d_call: NA; cdr3_aa: CASSDGRTNQPQHF; cdr3_nt: TGTGCCAGCAGTGATGGACGGACCAATCAGCCCCAGCATTTT
j_call: TRBJ1-5; clone_size: NA; v_call: TRBV28; d_call: NA; cdr3_aa: CASSLISGYQPQHF; cdr3_nt: TGTGCCAGCAGTTTGATTTCCGGGTATCAGCCCCAGCATTTT
j_call: TRBJ2-7; clone_size: many; v_call: TRBV29-1; d_call: TRBD2; cdr3_aa: CSAGLAGVSYEQYF; cdr3_nt: TGCAGCGCGGGACTAGCGGGAGTATCCTACGAGCAGTACTTC
j_call: TRBJ2-3; clone_size: many; v_call: TRBV5-1; d_call: NA; cdr3_aa: CASSPTGVGLTDTQYF; cdr3_nt: TGCGCCAGCAGCCCAACGGGAGTGGGGCTCACAGATACGCAGTATTTT
j_call: TRBJ2-7; clone_size: NA; v_call: TRBV10-3; d_call: NA; cdr3_aa: CAISDIYEQYF; cdr3_nt: TGTGCCATCAGTGACATATACGAGCAGTACTTC
j_call: TRBJ2-2; clone_size: NA; v_call: TRBV9; d_call: NA; cdr3_aa: CASSVVGDNTGELFF; cdr3_nt: TGTGCCAGCAGCGTAGTGGGCGATAACACCGGGGAGCTGTTTTTT
j_call: TRBJ2-3; clone_size: NA; v_call: TRBV5-1; d_call: TRBD1; cdr3_aa: CASSTQGVGVGDTQYF; cdr3_nt: TGCGCCAGCAGCACACAGGGGGTAGGTGTAGGAGATACGCAGTATTTT
j_call: TRBJ2-7; clone_size: NA; v_call: TRBV4-1; d_call: NA; cdr3_aa: CASSQESLYEQYF; cdr3_nt: TGCGCCAGCAGCCAAGAATCCTTATACGAGCAGTACTTC
j_call: TRBJ2-1; clone_size: many; v_call: TRBV24-1; d_call: TRBD1; cdr3_aa: CATGPQGNEQFF; cdr3_nt: TGTGCCACCGGTCCACAGGGGAATGAGCAGTTCTTC
j_call: TRBJ1-1; clone_size: NA; v_call: TRBV4-2; d_call: NA; cdr3_aa: CASSQDHGTEAFF; cdr3_nt: TGTGCCAGCAGCCAAGATCACGGCACTGAAGCTTTCTTT
j_call: TRBJ2-7; clone_size: few; v_call: TRBV10-3; d_call: NA; cdr3_aa: CAISESTGSSYEQYF; cdr3_nt: TGTGCCATCAGTGAGTCGACAGGAAGCTCCTACGAGCAGTACTTC
j_call: TRBJ1-2; clone_size: NA; v_call: TRBV20-1; d_call: NA; cdr3_aa: CSAHNNYGYTF; cdr3_nt: TGCAGTGCCCACAACAACTATGGCTACACCTTC
j_call: TRBJ1-1; clone_size: few; v_call: TRBV2; d_call: NA; cdr3_aa: CASSEEVVSTEAFF; cdr3_nt: TGTGCCAGCAGTGAGGAGGTTGTGAGCACTGAAGCTTTCTTT
j_call: TRBJ2-1; clone_size: few; v_call: TRBV10-2; d_call: TRBD2; cdr3_aa: CASSESPTRFFQREGHGEQFF; cdr3_nt: TGCGCCAGCAGTGAGTCGCCTACGAGGTTCTTTCAGCGGGAGGGCCATGGTGAGCAGTTCTTC
j_call: TRBJ2-1; clone_size: many; v_call: TRBV20-1; d_call: TRBD2; cdr3_aa: CSAALAGAYNEQFF; cdr3_nt: TGCAGTGCTGCATTAGCGGGGGCCTACAATGAGCAGTTCTTC
j_call: TRBJ1-2; clone_size: few; v_call: TRBV6-1; d_call: TRBD1; cdr3_aa: CASSQGQGAEGYTF; cdr3_nt: TGTGCCAGCAGTCAGGGACAGGGGGCAGAAGGCTACACCTTC
j_call: TRBJ2-4; clone_size: NA; v_call: TRBV28; d_call: TRBD1; cdr3_aa: CASSRGGTGTKNIQYF; cdr3_nt: TGTGCCAGCAGCCGTGGGGGGACAGGGACCAAAAACATTCAGTACTTC
j_call: TRBJ2-7; clone_size: few; v_call: TRBV6-2/TRBV6-3; d_call: TRBD1; cdr3_aa: CASSPDRGLGEQYF; cdr3_nt: TGTGCCAGCAGTCCGGACAGGGGGCTTGGGGAGCAGTACTTC
j_call: TRBJ2-2; clone_size: NA; v_call: TRBV6-5; d_call: NA; cdr3_aa: CASSYSFMTLVWNTGELFF; cdr3_nt: TGTGCCAGCAGTTACTCGTTTATGACACTCGTTTGGAACACCGGGGAGCTGTTTTTT
j_call: TRBJ2-2; clone_size: NA; v_call: TRBV20-1; d_call: TRBD2; cdr3_aa: CSARSSGGYTGELFF; cdr3_nt: TGCAGTGCTAGATCTAGCGGGGGTTACACCGGGGAGCTGTTTTTT
j_call: TRBJ2-1; clone_size: many; v_call: TRBV29-1; d_call: NA; cdr3_aa: CSVLMENEQFF; cdr3_nt: TGCAGCGTTCTGATGGAGAATGAGCAGTTCTTC
j_call: TRBJ2-1; clone_size: many; v_call: TRBV7-9; d_call: NA; cdr3_aa: CASSSRYEQFF; cdr3_nt: TGTGCCAGCAGCTCCAGATATGAGCAGTTCTTC
j_call: TRBJ1-2; clone_size: few; v_call: TRBV25-1; d_call: NA; cdr3_aa: CASSDAGEVGYTF; cdr3_nt: TGTGCCAGCAGTGATGCGGGGGAGGTTGGCTACACCTTC
j_call: TRBJ2-2; clone_size: few; v_call: TRBV29-1; d_call: NA; cdr3_aa: CSVDYGNTGELFF; cdr3_nt: TGCAGCGTTGATTACGGGAACACCGGGGAGCTGTTTTTT